This section outlines one TCR beta chain sequence together with its context. Only in-frame clones appear in the TCRdb table, and some are missing; sequencing was by immunoSEQ multiplex PCR. The repertoire holds about 120,000 clones, with 85% to 90% as singletons. This entry comes from a study of blood T cell repertoires in COVID-19. V dropped 5 bases and J dropped 0; count of bases not matched to a gene: 3. Germline CDR1 is MNHEY and CDR2 is SVGEGT. CDR3 size: 16 residues. Sequences were obtained from peripheral blood. The receptor's source is a man older than 75 with acute or convalescent COVID-19. This chain joins TRBV6-2 or TRBV6-3 and TRBJ2-3, with 12 bases aligning to TRBD2. Here the CDR3 reads CASSTGLAGSTDTQYF. The CDR3 DNA sequence: TGTGCCAGCAGTACCGGACTAGCGGGGAGCACAGATACGCAGTATTTT.